A single sample gave rise to the 28 T cell receptor beta chains below, sequenced in a study. TCRdb re-analysed the 5' RACE reads in MiXCR, keeping a single row per CDR3 protein. The sample includes tens of thousands of distinct CDR3 sequences, under 20% of them seen just once. The sequenced sample was naive CD4+ T cells sorted from a lymph node. Subset here: naive CD4+ T cells, CD4+CD45RA+CD25-. Every receptor here comes from a female donor with breast cancer.

Notes on this clonotype: The germline gene is not matched at one end of the junction; a read error may be the cause. The V and J genes are TRBV6-5 and TRBJ1-1; 11 nucleotides match TRBD1. The CDR3 runs to 17 residues. In germline, CDR1 is MNHEY, CDR2 SVGAGI. CDR3 protein: CANSYRWTGGRGTEAFF. The CDR3 nucleotides are TGTGCCAACAGTTACCGTTGGACAGGGGGCAGAGGCACTGAAGCTTTCTTT.

This rearrangement joins TRBV18 to TRBJ2-7, with a weak D call TRBD1 (6 bases). The CDR3 runs 15 residues. Looked up from germline, CDR1 is KGHSH and CDR2 is LQKENI. Trimming removed 6 bases at V and 1 base at J, with 16 bases between. The CDR3 spells CASSRTETISYEQYF. CDR3 in DNA: TGTGCCAGCTCTCGGACAGAGACGATTTCCTACGAGCAGTACTTC.

This clonotype was seen at least ten times. The chain carries TRBV20-1 and TRBJ1-2; 9 bases map to TRBD1. CDR1 is DFQATT, CDR2 SNEGSKA, per germline (reference sequence). This CDR3 region has 14 residues. Unmatched junction bases numbered 12, after V lost 6 bases and J lost 7 bases. CDR3 in amino acids: CSARNTGGTSGYTF. As DNA, the CDR3 is TGCAGTGCCAGGAATACAGGGGGCACGAGTGGCTACACCTTC.

This clonotype was recorded at least ten times. The gene calls are TRBV4-1 and TRBJ2-6, with D uncertain. Germline V gene sequence: CDR1 MGHRA, CDR2 YSYEKL. V lost 0 bases to trimming and J lost 1 base, with 7 bases between them. This CDR3 is 16 amino acids long. Here the CDR3 reads CASSQDLGSGANVLTF. CDR3 nucleotide sequence: TGCGCCAGCAGCCAAGATCTTGGGTCTGGGGCCAACGTCCTGACTTTC.

In regard to this clonotype: A read error is likely, as this CDR3 ends without the conserved phenylalanine or tryptophan. J is TRBJ1-1 and V is TRBV30; D uncertain. CDR1 is GTSNPN and CDR2 is SVGIG in the germline V gene (reference sequence). The CDR3 has 13 residues. Trimming cost V 3 bases and J 1 base, with 9 bases left between them. Here the CDR3 DNA reads TGTGCCTGGAGACGAGGTTCGAACACTGAAGCTTTCTCT. Protein: CAWRRGSNTEAFS.

This clonotype was seen more than once but under ten times. V gene TRBV10-3 combines with J gene TRBJ1-5; weak D call: TRBD1 (6 bases). Germline CDR1 and CDR2: ENHRY and SYGVKD. The CDR3 has 16 residues. V lost 6 bases, J lost 2 bases, and 17 bases lay in between. This CDR3 reads CAISHGGPRGNQPQHF. DNA for the CDR3: TGTGCCATCAGCCACGGGGGCCCGAGGGGCAATCAGCCCCAGCATTTT.

Worth noting for this clonotype: This may stem from a read error, because a much larger clone lies one nucleotide away. The chain has TRBV20-1 and TRBJ2-7, with D maybe TRBD2 (6 bases). Germline V CDR1 and CDR2: DFQATT, SNEGSKA (reference sequence). This CDR3 contains 12 residues. Trimming left V 8 bases short and J 6 bases short, with 17 bases between. The CDR3 coding sequence is TGCAGTACTCGACGGGGGACCTTCGAGCAGTACTTC. It codes for CSTRRGTFEQYF.

The chain links TRBV21-1 to TRBJ1-2; whether TRBD1, the table's D call, matches the DNA was not checked. TRBV21-1 corresponds to a pseudogene. The CDR3 runs to 14 residues. CDR3 loop: CASTYTGNNYDYTF. CDR3 nucleotide sequence: TGTGCCAGCACTTATACAGGGAATAACTATGACTACACCTTC.

This clonotype was counted at least ten times. This chain uses TRBV5-1 with TRBJ1-1; no clear D. V shed 5 bases and J shed 1 base, with 9 bases lying between them. Germline CDR1 reads SGHRS; CDR2 reads YFSETQ. This CDR3 is 13 amino acids long. The CDR3 reads CASRSGANTEAFF. CDR3 in DNA: TGCGCCAGCAGATCCGGAGCGAACACTGAAGCTTTCTTT.

V gene TRBV2 combines with J gene TRBJ2-3; no reliable D call. This CDR3 is built from 15 residues. The V gene lost 8 bases and the J gene lost 2 bases, with 17 bases spanning the gap. From germline, CDR1 is SNHLY and CDR2 FYNNEI. The CDR3 region has the DNA TGTGCCAGCTTTGGAGACATCTTTTTCACAGATACGCAGTATTTT. It translates to CASFGDIFFTDTQYF.

Ten or more counts support this clonotype. This chain connects TRBV20-1 to TRBJ2-4; perhaps TRBD2 as D (6 bases). Trimming cost V 5 bases and J 12 bases, with 11 bases left between them. The germline CDR1 and CDR2 sequences are DFQATT and SNEGSKA (reference sequence). The CDR3 contains 10 residues. CDR3 loop: CSAELAYQYF. The DNA of the CDR3 is TGCAGTGCTGAGCTAGCGTATCAGTACTTC.

In the case of this clonotype: A much larger clone lies a single base off, so this may be a read error. The chain is built from TRBV4-1 and TRBJ2-7, with D uncertain. Looked up from germline, CDR1 is MGHRA and CDR2 is YSYEKL. The V end lost 7 bases, the J end lost 6 bases, and 13 bases lay between the germline ends. The CDR3 has 12 residues. The CDR3 loop is CASNPVGREQYF. The CDR3, as DNA: TGCGCCAGCAACCCAGTGGGTCGCGAGCAGTACTTC.

This clonotype was seen only a few times. V gene TRBV7-9 combines with J gene TRBJ1-1; the match to TRBD1 covers 7 bases. This CDR3 contains 15 residues. With 5 bases clipped from V and 4 bases from J, the junction kept 10 bases outside the gene matches. CDR1 is SEHNR, CDR2 FQNEAQ, per germline (reference sequence). The CDR3 sequence is CASSRKQGSGTEAFF. Written as DNA, the CDR3 is TGTGCCAGCAGCCGAAAACAGGGGTCAGGCACTGAAGCTTTCTTT.

Here the CDR3 reads CASSFGGLSSEAFF. For the CDR3, the DNA is TGCGCCAGCAGCTTTGGAGGACTTAGTTCTGAAGCTTTCTTT. The V call is TRBV5-1, the J call TRBJ1-1; D unresolved. The CDR3 totals 14 residues. Germline-derived CDR1 and CDR2 are SGHRS and YFSETQ. Trimming stripped 2 bases from V and 6 bases from J, with 14 bases between. Full variable domain (remainder filled in from reference TRBV5-1 and TRBJ1-1): KAGVTQTPRYLIKTRGQQVTLSCSPISGHRSVSWYQQTPGQGLQFLFEYFSETQRNKGNFPGRFSGRQFSNSRSEMNVSTLELGDSALYLCASSFGGLSSEAFFGQGTRLTVV.

This clonotype has just a few counts. The gene calls are TRBV7-2 and TRBJ2-3; D perhaps matches TRBD2 (7 bases). V lost 0 bases and J lost 2, with 12 bases in between. Germline V gene sequence: CDR1 SGHTA, CDR2 FQGNSA. The CDR3 covers 16 residues. The CDR3 spells CASSLAPAGATDTQYF. CDR3 coding DNA: TGTGCCAGCAGCTTAGCGCCGGCGGGGGCCACAGATACGCAGTATTTT.

This clonotype has only a few counts. CDR3: CASSRTLGANTGELFF. The CDR3 DNA reads as TGTGCCAGTAGCAGGACCCTCGGCGCGAACACCGGGGAGCTGTTTTTT. The rearrangement joins TRBV19 to TRBJ2-2; D unclear. This CDR3 is built from 16 residues. The V and J ends lost 6 bases and 0 bases respectively, with 14 bases between them. CDR1 LNHDA and CDR2 SQIVND come from the germline V gene (reference sequence). The whole variable domain, filled in from reference TRBV19 and TRBJ2-2, reads DGGITQSPKYLFRKEGQNVTLSCEQNLNHDAMYWYRQDPGQGLRLIYYSQIVNDFQKGDIAEGYSVSREKKESFPLTVTSAQKNPTAFYLCASSRTLGANTGELFFGEGSRLTVL.

The chain combines TRBV19 with TRBJ2-7, with no clear D. Germline V gene data show CDR1 as LNHDA and CDR2 as SQIVND (reference sequence). This CDR3 is built from 16 residues. The ends were cut back, 0 bases at V and 0 bases at J, with 12 bases in the middle. CDR3 nucleotide sequence: TGTGCCAGTAGTATAGAGGACGGACCCCGCTCCTACGAGCAGTACTTC. Translating it yields CASSIEDGPRSYEQYF.

This clonotype was observed many times. The chain carries TRBV27 and TRBJ2-1, with no clear D. With 2 bases removed from V and 7 bases from J, the gap between germline ends came to 3 bases. There are 11 residues in the CDR3. The germline V gene encodes CDR1 MNHEY and CDR2 SMNVEV (reference sequence). The CDR3: CASSLGNEQFF. CDR3 in DNA: TGTGCCAGCAGTTTAGGGAATGAGCAGTTCTTC.

This rearrangement joins TRBV20-1 to TRBJ2-6; TRBD1 aligns across 7 bases. Germline CDR1 and CDR2: DFQATT and SNEGSKA (reference sequence). V was clipped by 2 bases and J by 2 bases; unmatched bases: 6. This CDR3 spans 16 amino acids. The CDR3 protein is CSARSPRGTGANVLTF. In DNA form, the CDR3 reads TGCAGTGCTAGAAGTCCCAGGGGGACTGGGGCCAACGTCCTGACTTTC.

CDR3 DNA: TGCGCCAGCAGCTTGGATCCAAACCCCCTCTATGGCTACACCTTC. Residues: CASSLDPNPLYGYTF. This chain uses TRBV5-1 with TRBJ1-2; D uncertain. CDR1 SGHRS and CDR2 YFSETQ come from the germline V gene. Trimming stripped 0 bases from V and 4 bases from J, with 13 bases between. The CDR3 covers 15 residues.

The gene calls are TRBV4-1 and TRBJ2-5; D is possibly TRBD1 (5 bases). Germline CDR1 is MGHRA and CDR2 is YSYEKL. The CDR3 sequence is 13 residues long. Trimming stripped 0 bases from V and 7 bases from J, with 9 bases between. Here the CDR3 DNA reads TGCGCCAGCAGCCAAGATATAAGGGGGACCCAGTACTTC. It yields the protein CASSQDIRGTQYF.

Many counts were recorded for this clonotype. The J gene is TRBJ1-2, the V gene TRBV12-3 or TRBV12-4, with D possibly TRBD1 on 5 matching bases. The CDR3 extends over 13 amino acids. Trimming cost V 1 base and J 7 bases, with 10 bases left between them. Here the CDR3 reads CASSLGVDSGYTF. The CDR3, as DNA: TGTGCCAGCAGTTTAGGGGTTGACAGTGGCTACACCTTC.

The chain combines TRBV7-3 with TRBJ2-5; D ambiguous. The CDR3 length is 13 residues. CDR1 and CDR2 (germline): SGHTA, FQGTGA. V dropped 5 bases and J dropped 0 bases, with 7 bases sitting between them. The chain's CDR3 is CASSPKYQETQYF. In DNA form, the CDR3 reads TGTGCCAGCAGCCCTAAGTACCAAGAGACCCAGTACTTC.

In regard to this clonotype: A much larger clone is a single base away; this may be a read error. The J gene is TRBJ1-1, the V gene TRBV29-1; D remains ambiguous. CDR1 is SQVTM, CDR2 ANQGSEA, per germline. This CDR3 comprises 12 residues. Between the trimmed V and J ends, which lost 7 bases and 4 bases, there was a span of 13 bases. CDR3 in DNA: TGCAGCGGATACGGGGTTGTCACTGAAGCTTTCTTT. Translating gives CSGYGVVTEAFF. Using reference TRBV29-1 and TRBJ1-1 for the parts outside the CDR3, the full variable domain is SAVISQKPSRDICQRGTSLTIQCQVDSQVTMMFWYRQQPGQSLTLIATANQGSEATYESGFVIDKFPISRPNLTFSTLTVSNMSPEDSSIYLCSGYGVVTEAFFGQGTRLTVV.

Points on this clonotype: Given a much more abundant clone one base away, this may be a read error. The chain has TRBV5-1 and TRBJ2-7; a possible D gene is TRBD1 (6 bases). Germline values: CDR1 SGHRS, CDR2 YFSETQ. The CDR3 covers 15 residues. V lost 0 bases, J lost 1 base, and 11 bases lay in between. The CDR3 reads CASSLDGQPSYEQYF. For the CDR3, the DNA is TGCGCCAGCAGCTTGGATGGACAGCCATCCTACGAGCAGTACTTC.

This clonotype was observed a handful of times. The rearrangement joins TRBV7-6 to TRBJ2-7, with 7 nucleotides matching TRBD1. J gave up 2 bases and V 7 bases, and 11 bases lay outside the gene matches. Per the germline V gene, CDR1 is SGHVS and CDR2 is FNYEAQ. The CDR3 has 15 amino acids. CDR3 sequence (DNA): TGTGCCAGCACTAAAGGGACAGCCCCGACCTACGAGCAGTACTTC. This sequence encodes CASTKGTAPTYEQYF.

The chain is built from TRBV7-6 and TRBJ2-7, with TRBD2 matching over 12 bases. This CDR3 has 13 amino acids. V dropped 5 bases and J dropped 7; count of bases not matched to a gene: 3. CDR1 is SGHVS and CDR2 is FNYEAQ in the germline V gene. CDR3 bases: TGTGCCAGCAGCCCCGGACTAGCGGGGGAGCAGTACTTC. Protein product: CASSPGLAGEQYF.

This clonotype turned up a few times. This chain joins TRBV7-9 and TRBJ1-3, with D unclear. This CDR3 is 14 amino acids long. V gave up 5 bases and J gave up 3 bases, with 11 bases separating them. Germline values: CDR1 SEHNR, CDR2 FQNEAQ (reference sequence). In DNA form, the CDR3 reads TGTGCCAGCAGCCTCATCGGCGGTGGAAACACCATATATTTT. Encoded protein: CASSLIGGGNTIYF.